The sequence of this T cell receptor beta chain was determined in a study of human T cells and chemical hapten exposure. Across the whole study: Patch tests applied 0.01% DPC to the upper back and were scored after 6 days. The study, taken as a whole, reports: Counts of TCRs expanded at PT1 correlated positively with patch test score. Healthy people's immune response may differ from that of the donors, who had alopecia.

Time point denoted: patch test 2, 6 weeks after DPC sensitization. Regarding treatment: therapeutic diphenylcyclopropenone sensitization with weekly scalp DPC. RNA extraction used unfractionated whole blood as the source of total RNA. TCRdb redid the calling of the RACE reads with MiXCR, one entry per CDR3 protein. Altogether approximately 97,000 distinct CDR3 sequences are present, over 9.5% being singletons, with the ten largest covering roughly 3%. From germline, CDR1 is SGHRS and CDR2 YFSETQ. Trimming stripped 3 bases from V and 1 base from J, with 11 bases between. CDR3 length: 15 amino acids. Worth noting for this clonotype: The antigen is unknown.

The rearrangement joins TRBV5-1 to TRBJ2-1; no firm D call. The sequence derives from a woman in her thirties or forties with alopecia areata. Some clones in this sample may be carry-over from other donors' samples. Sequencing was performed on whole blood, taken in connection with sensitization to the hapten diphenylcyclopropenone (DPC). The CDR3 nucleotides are TGCGCCAGCAGCTCAAATACTGGTTCCTACAATGAGCAGTTCTTC. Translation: CASSSNTGSYNEQFF.